A selection of T cell receptor beta chains follows, all from one sample in a study of CD8 T cells in Susac syndrome. TCRdb redid the calling of the immunoSEQ multiplex PCR reads with MiXCR, one entry per CDR3 protein. The sample has approximately 150,000 distinct CDR3 sequences, around 93% seen once. The sequenced sample consisted of CD4+ T cells from PBMCs. The receptor set was obtained from a human donor in good health. Each CDR3 is given with its conserved first and last residue. D genes are given only for firm matches. Only part of the rows carry a size: once, few, many, or a class if the clone is expanded.

abundance: NA; d_gene: NA; j_gene: TRBJ2-1; v_gene: TRBV18; CDR3aa: CASSPPAKSSYNEQFF; CDR3nt: TGTGCCAGCTCACCACCTGCAAAGAGCTCCTACAATGAGCAGTTCTTC
abundance: NA; d_gene: NA; j_gene: TRBJ2-3; v_gene: TRBV30; CDR3aa: CAWSGYPTDTQYF; CDR3nt: TGTGCCTGGAGCGGCTATCCCACAGATACGCAGTATTTT
abundance: NA; d_gene: NA; j_gene: TRBJ1-5; v_gene: TRBV23-1; CDR3aa: CASRDGLGNQPQHF; CDR3nt: TGCGCCAGCAGGGATGGGTTAGGCAATCAGCCCCAGCATTTT
abundance: once; d_gene: TRBD2; j_gene: TRBJ2-5; v_gene: TRBV6-2/TRBV6-3; CDR3aa: CASSYILAGEQETQYF; CDR3nt: TGTGCCAGCAGTTACATACTAGCGGGGGAGCAAGAGACCCAGTACTTC
abundance: NA; d_gene: NA; j_gene: TRBJ1-5; v_gene: TRBV4-2; CDR3aa: CASSQDRDPNQPQHF; CDR3nt: TGTGCCAGCAGCCAAGACAGGGATCCCAATCAGCCCCAGCATTTT
abundance: NA; d_gene: TRBD2; j_gene: TRBJ2-5; v_gene: TRBV7-7; CDR3aa: CASSLGGTAKETQYF; CDR3nt: TGTGCCAGCAGCTTGGGAGGGACTGCCAAAGAGACCCAGTACTTC
abundance: NA; d_gene: NA; j_gene: TRBJ1-2; v_gene: TRBV29-1; CDR3aa: CSGGQNYGYTF; CDR3nt: TGCAGCGGCGGACAGAACTATGGCTACACCTTC
abundance: NA; d_gene: NA; j_gene: TRBJ2-1; v_gene: TRBV7-3; CDR3aa: CASSSGPSDNEQFF; CDR3nt: TGTGCCAGCAGCTCCGGACCCTCTGACAATGAGCAGTTCTTC
abundance: NA; d_gene: TRBD1; j_gene: TRBJ2-1; v_gene: TRBV5-1; CDR3aa: CASSSAGTGYSNEQFF; CDR3nt: TGCGCCAGCAGCTCCGCCGGGACAGGATATTCCAATGAGCAGTTCTTC
abundance: NA; d_gene: NA; j_gene: TRBJ1-4; v_gene: TRBV7-9; CDR3aa: CASTTRGAGKKLFF; CDR3nt: TGTGCCAGCACCACCCGGGGGGCAGGGAAAAAACTGTTTTTT
abundance: NA; d_gene: NA; j_gene: TRBJ1-3; v_gene: TRBV7-2; CDR3aa: CASSPDGHSGNTIYF; CDR3nt: TGTGCCAGCAGCCCGGACGGCCACTCTGGAAACACCATATATTTT
abundance: NA; d_gene: TRBD1; j_gene: TRBJ2-1; v_gene: TRBV4-1; CDR3aa: CASSQDLGDRGRNEQFF; CDR3nt: TGCGCCAGCAGCCAAGATTTGGGGGACAGGGGAAGAAATGAGCAGTTCTTC
abundance: few; d_gene: NA; j_gene: TRBJ1-5; v_gene: TRBV12-3/TRBV12-4; CDR3aa: CASSQDSNQPQHF; CDR3nt: TGTGCCAGCAGTCAGGACTCCAATCAGCCCCAGCATTTT
abundance: NA; d_gene: TRBD2; j_gene: TRBJ2-3; v_gene: TRBV30; CDR3aa: CAWSSAGGVTDTQYF; CDR3nt: TGTGCCTGGAGTTCAGCGGGGGGCGTGACAGATACGCAGTATTTT
abundance: NA; d_gene: NA; j_gene: TRBJ2-2; v_gene: TRBV3-1; CDR3aa: CASTTGGVTGELFF; CDR3nt: TGTGCCAGCACTACCGGGGGCGTCACCGGGGAGCTGTTTTTT
abundance: NA; d_gene: TRBD1; j_gene: TRBJ2-3; v_gene: TRBV5-1; CDR3aa: CASHTGGTDTQYF; CDR3nt: TGCGCCAGCCATACAGGGGGCACAGATACGCAGTATTTT